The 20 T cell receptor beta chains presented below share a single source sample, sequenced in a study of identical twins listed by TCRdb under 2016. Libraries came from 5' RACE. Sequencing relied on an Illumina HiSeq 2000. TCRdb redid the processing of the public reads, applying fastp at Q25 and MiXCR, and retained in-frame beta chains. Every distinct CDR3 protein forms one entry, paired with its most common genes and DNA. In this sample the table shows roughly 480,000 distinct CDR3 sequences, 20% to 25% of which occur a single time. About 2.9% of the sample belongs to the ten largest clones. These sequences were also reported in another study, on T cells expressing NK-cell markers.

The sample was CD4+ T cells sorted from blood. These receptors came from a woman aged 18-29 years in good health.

The CDR3 coding sequence is TGTGCCAGCAGCTACCTAACGAAAAACATTCAGTACTTC. It translates to CASSYLTKNIQYF. The chain recombines TRBV11-2 with TRBJ2-4; D is uncertain. This CDR3 comprises 13 residues. Trimming took off 4 bases at V and 4 bases at J, with 8 bases between the two ends. Germline CDR1 is SGHAT and CDR2 is FQNNGV.

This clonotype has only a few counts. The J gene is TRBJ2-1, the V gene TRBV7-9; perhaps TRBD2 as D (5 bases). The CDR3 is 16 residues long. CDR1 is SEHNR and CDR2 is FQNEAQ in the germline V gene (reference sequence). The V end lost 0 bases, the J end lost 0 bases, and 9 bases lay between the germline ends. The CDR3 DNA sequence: TGTGCCAGCAGCTTAGCTGGGAGAAACTCCTACAATGAGCAGTTCTTC. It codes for CASSLAGRNSYNEQFF.

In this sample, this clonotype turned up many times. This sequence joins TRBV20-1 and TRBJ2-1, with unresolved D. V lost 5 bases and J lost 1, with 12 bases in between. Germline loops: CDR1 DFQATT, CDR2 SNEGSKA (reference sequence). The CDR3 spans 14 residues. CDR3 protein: CSAYFSLSYNEQFF. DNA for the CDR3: TGCAGTGCTTACTTCTCCCTATCCTACAATGAGCAGTTCTTC.

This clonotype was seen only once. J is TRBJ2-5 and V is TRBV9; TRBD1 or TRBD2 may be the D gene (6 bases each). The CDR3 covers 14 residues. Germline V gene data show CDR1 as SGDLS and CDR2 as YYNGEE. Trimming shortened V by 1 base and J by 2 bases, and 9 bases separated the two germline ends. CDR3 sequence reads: CASSVWGAQETQYF. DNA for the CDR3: TGTGCCAGCAGCGTATGGGGGGCGCAAGAGACCCAGTACTTC.

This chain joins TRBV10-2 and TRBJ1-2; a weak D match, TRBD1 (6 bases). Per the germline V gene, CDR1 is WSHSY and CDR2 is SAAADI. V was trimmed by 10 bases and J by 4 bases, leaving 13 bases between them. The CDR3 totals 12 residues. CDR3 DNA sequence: TGCGCCACCGGTGGACAGTTCTATGGCTACACCTTC. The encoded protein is CATGGQFYGYTF.

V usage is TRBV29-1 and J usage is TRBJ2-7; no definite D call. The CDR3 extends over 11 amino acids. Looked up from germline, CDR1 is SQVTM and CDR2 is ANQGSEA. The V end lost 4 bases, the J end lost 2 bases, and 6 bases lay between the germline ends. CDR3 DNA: TGCAGCGTTGGTGGCGCCTACGAGCAGTACTTC. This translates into CSVGGAYEQYF.

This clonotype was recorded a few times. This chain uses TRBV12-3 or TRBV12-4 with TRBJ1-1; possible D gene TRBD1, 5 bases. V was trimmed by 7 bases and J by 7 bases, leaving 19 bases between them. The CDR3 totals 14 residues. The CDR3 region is CASTMAGGRIEAFF. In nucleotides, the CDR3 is TGTGCCAGCACTATGGCCGGGGGGAGGATTGAAGCTTTCTTT.

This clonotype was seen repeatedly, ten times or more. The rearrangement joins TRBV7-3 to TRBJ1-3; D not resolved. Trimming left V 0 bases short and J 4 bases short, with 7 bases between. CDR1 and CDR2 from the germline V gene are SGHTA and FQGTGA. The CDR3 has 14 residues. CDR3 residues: CASSLTSAGNTIYF. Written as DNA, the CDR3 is TGTGCCAGCAGCTTAACTTCAGCAGGAAACACCATATATTTT.

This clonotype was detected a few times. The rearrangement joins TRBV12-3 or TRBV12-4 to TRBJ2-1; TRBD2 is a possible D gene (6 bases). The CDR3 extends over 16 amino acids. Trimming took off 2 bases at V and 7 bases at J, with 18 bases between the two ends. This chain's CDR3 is CASSLRGSTMMNEQFF. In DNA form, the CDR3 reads TGTGCCAGCAGTTTACGGGGGTCCACCATGATGAATGAGCAGTTCTTC.

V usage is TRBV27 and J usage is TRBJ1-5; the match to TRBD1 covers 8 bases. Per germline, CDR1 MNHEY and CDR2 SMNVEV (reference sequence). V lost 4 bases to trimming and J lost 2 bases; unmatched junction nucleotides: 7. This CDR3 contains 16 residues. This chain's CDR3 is CASSSKDRVGNQPQHF. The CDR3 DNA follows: TGTGCCAGCAGTTCCAAGGACAGGGTAGGCAATCAGCCCCAGCATTTT.

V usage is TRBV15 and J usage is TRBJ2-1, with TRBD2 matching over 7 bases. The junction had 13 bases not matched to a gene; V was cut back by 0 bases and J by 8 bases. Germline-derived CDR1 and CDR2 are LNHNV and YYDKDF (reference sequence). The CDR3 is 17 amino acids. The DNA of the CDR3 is TGTGCCACCAGCAGAGAAGGGCCCAGCGGGGTTGAAGATGAGCAGTTCTTC. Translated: CATSREGPSGVEDEQFF.

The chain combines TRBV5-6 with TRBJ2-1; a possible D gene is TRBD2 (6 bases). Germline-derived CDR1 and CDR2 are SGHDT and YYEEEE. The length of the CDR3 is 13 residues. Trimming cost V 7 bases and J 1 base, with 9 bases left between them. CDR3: CASASVSYNEQFF. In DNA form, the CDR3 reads TGTGCCAGCGCTAGCGTTTCCTACAATGAGCAGTTCTTC.

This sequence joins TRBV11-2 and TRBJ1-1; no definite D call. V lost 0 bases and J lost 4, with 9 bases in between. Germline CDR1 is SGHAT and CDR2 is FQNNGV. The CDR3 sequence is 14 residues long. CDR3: CASSLDPTATEAFF. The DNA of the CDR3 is TGTGCCAGCAGCTTAGATCCAACAGCCACTGAAGCTTTCTTT.

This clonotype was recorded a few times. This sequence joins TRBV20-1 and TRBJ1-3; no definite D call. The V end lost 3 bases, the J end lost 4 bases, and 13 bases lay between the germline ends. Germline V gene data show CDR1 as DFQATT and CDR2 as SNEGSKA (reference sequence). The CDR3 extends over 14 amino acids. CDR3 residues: CSASHHLGGNTIYF. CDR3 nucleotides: TGCAGTGCTAGTCACCACCTGGGAGGAAACACCATATATTTT.

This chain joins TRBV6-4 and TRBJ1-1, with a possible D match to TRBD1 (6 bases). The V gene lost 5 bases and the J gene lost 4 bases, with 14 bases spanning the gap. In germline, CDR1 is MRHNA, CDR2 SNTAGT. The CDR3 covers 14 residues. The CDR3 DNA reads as TGTGCCAGCAGTCGACAGGCGGGAGGCACTGAAGCTTTCTTT. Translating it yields CASSRQAGGTEAFF.

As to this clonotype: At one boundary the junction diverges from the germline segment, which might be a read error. CDR3 amino acids: CAFSGTGAYEQYF. The CDR3 DNA sequence: TGTGCCTTCAGCGGGACAGGAGCCTACGAGCAGTACTTC. The V gene is TRBV10-3, the J gene TRBJ2-7; D may be TRBD1 (8 bases). This CDR3 comprises 13 residues. Germline CDR1 is ENHRY and CDR2 is SYGVKD.

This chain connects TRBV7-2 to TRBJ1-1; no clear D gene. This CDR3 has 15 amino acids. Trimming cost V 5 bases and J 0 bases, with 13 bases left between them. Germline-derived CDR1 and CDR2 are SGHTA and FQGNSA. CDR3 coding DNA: TGTGCCAGCAGCATTAGTGGTACCGTGAACACTGAAGCTTTCTTT. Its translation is CASSISGTVNTEAFF.

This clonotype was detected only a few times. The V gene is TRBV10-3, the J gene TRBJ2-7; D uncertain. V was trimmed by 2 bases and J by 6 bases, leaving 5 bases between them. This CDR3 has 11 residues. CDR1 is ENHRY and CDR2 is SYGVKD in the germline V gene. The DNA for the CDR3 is TGTGCCATCAGTGAGCTCTCCGAGCAGTACTTC. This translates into CAISELSEQYF.

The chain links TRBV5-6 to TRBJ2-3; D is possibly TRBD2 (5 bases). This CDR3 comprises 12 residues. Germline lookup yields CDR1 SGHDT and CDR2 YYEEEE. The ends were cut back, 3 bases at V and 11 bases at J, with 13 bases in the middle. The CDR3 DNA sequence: TGTGCCAGCAGCTCGCCGGTCGGGGAGCAGTATTTT. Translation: CASSSPVGEQYF.

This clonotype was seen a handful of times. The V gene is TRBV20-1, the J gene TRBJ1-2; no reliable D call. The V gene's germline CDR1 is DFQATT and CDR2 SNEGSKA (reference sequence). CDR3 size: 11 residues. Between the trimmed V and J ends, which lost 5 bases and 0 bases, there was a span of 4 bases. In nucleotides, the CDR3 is TGCAGTGCTGAAGCTAACTATGGCTACACCTTC. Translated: CSAEANYGYTF.